A selection of T cell receptor beta chains follows, all from one sample in a study of beta chain features in type 1 diabetes. The method was immunoSEQ multiplex PCR; TCRdb's version includes in-frame clones alone and lacks a portion of them. The sample lists around 300,000 clones, about 8% occurring once. Sequenced: central memory CD4+ T cells from blood. The receptors here all came from a woman under 30 in good health. Each CDR3 is given with its conserved first and last residue. The D gene is left open where the match is weak. A clone size is listed for some rows: how often the clone was seen (once, few, many), or a class if it is expanded.

J | V | D | size | DNA | CDR3
TRBJ2-1 | TRBV7-2 | - | - | TGTGCCAGCAGCGTCTACCTTACGGAGCAGTTCTTC | CASSVYLTEQFF
TRBJ1-2 | TRBV2 | - | - | TGTGCCAGCAGTGTCTTGTCGGTCCAGTATGGCTACACCTTC | CASSVLSVQYGYTF
TRBJ2-3 | TRBV6-1 | TRBD2 | few | TGTGCCAGCGGGACTAGCGGCACAGATACGCAGTATTTT | CASGTSGTDTQYF
TRBJ1-4 | TRBV7-8 | - | few | TGTGCCAGCAGCATACACGGTCAAGACACTCAAAAACTGTTTTTT | CASSIHGQDTQKLFF
TRBJ1-2 | TRBV27 | - | few | TGTGCCAGCAGTCCGTCGCATGCACGACTTAACTATGGCTACACCTTC | CASSPSHARLNYGYTF
TRBJ1-1 | TRBV5-4 | - | - | TGTGCCAGCAGCTTGGGCGGTACATCCAATCCCACTGAAGCTTTCTTT | CASSLGGTSNPTEAFF
TRBJ1-2 | TRBV30 | - | few | TGTGCCTGGAGTGTCCGGACGGAATATGGCTACACCTTC | CAWSVRTEYGYTF
TRBJ1-2 | TRBV19 | - | - | TGTGCCAGTAGTTTACAGGGCTCTAACTATGGCTACACCTTC | CASSLQGSNYGYTF
TRBJ2-7 | TRBV2 | - | few | TGTGCCAGCAGGTTGGAGGGAGAGTCGTACGAGCAGTACTTC | CASRLEGESYEQYF
TRBJ2-3 | TRBV29-1 | - | - | TGCAGCGTCCCCCTTTCTCGGTTATCCTACACAGATACGCAGTATTTT | CSVPLSRLSYTDTQYF
TRBJ1-4 | TRBV7-9 | - | few | TGTGCCAGCACTAGAGACAGATTTCTAAATGAAAAACTGTTTTTT | CASTRDRFLNEKLFF
TRBJ2-2 | TRBV29-1 | - | many | TGCAGCGGGAGGGGACAGTCGAACACCGGGGAGCTGTTTTTT | CSGRGQSNTGELFF
TRBJ2-2 | TRBV5-4 | TRBD2 | few | TGTGCCAGCATCAAGTCGGCGGGAGAGGGTACCGGGGAGCTGTTTTTT | CASIKSAGEGTGELFF
TRBJ2-2 | TRBV4-3 | - | few | TGCGCCAGCAGCCAATTTGCCAGGGTGGACACCGGGGAGCTGTTTTTT | CASSQFARVDTGELFF
TRBJ1-6 | TRBV2 | TRBD1 | few | TGTGCCAGCAGTGAACCGGGACAGGGTACTTCACCCCTCCACTTT | CASSEPGQGTSPLHF
TRBJ2-2 | TRBV28 | - | - | TGTGCCAGCAGCCTCCCCCCAATATCCGGGCTCACCGGGGAGCTGTTTTTT | CASSLPPISGLTGELFF
TRBJ1-1 | TRBV4-2 | - | few | TGTGCCAGCAGCCAAGATACCGGCATTGAAGCTTTCTTT | CASSQDTGIEAFF
TRBJ2-5 | TRBV9 | - | - | TGTGCCAGCAGCTCATACCTATCGGGGCAAGAGACCCAGTACTTC | CASSSYLSGQETQYF
TRBJ2-1 | TRBV29-1 | TRBD2 | - | TGCAGCGCTACACTGACTAGCGGGAGGAGTAGGGAGCAGTTCTTC | CSATLTSGRSREQFF
TRBJ1-1 | TRBV5-4 | - | few | TGTGCCAGCAGCTTTGGCTATGGATTGAACACTGAAGCTTTCTTT | CASSFGYGLNTEAFF